This T cell receptor (beta chain) was identified in a study of T-cell reconstitution after alpha-beta-depleted transplantation in children (dated by TCRdb to between 2015 and 2016). Broadly, across the study: Using TCR repertoire profiling, the study quantitatively followed how T-cell immune reconstitution unfolded in children after TCRalphabeta/CD19-depleted allogeneic hematopoietic cell transplantation.

Measured from the cysteine to the phenylalanine, the CDR3 is 19 residues long. Just the 57-base CDR3 DNA is kept, in frame starting at base 1. The junction shows trimming of 7 bases on V and 2 bases on J, plus 29 bases between the germline ends. This clonotype showed up many times. Its antigen remains unidentified. Base-call qualities are not available, and no considerably larger clone is one nucleotide away. Preparation of the library involved PCR. Reads for this sample came from an Illumina HiSeq 2500. Molecular barcoding was employed in the preparation of TCR libraries, with unique molecular identifiers being used to normalize TCRbeta repertoire quantification. The public reads were reanalyzed by TCRdb: fastp trimming at Q25, MiXCR alignment, in-frame beta chains only. Records with the same CDR3 protein are collapsed into one entry carrying the most frequent genes and DNA. The sample table records about 120,000 distinct CDR3 sequences; under 13% of these occur just once. The ten most abundant clones make up about 8.8% of the sample.

This sequence was found in a human donor who donated a stem cell graft to a child with acute lymphoblastic leukemia. The sequence links TRBV12-3 or TRBV12-4 to TRBJ1-2; D gene: possibly TRBD1, on 5 matching bases. Sequencing used PBMCs from the stem cell graft donor, obtained from the stem cell graft. The CDR3 reads CASILPQGQYAYPNYGYTF. The sequence in DNA is TGTGCCAGCATCCTACCTCAGGGCCAATACGCTTACCCGAACTATGGCTACACCTTC.